The rows below give T cell receptor beta chains drawn from one sample of a study of blood T cell repertoires in COVID-19. The repertoire was sequenced with immunoSEQ multiplex PCR; TCRdb's copy has only in-frame clones and lacks some. The sample contains a few hundred thousand clones, around 87% of which appear only once. Sequenced material: peripheral blood. The receptor set was obtained from a human donor in a cohort sampled during active COVID-19. Each CDR3 is given with its conserved first and last residue.

J: TRBJ2-5
V: TRBV20-1
CDR3: CSASSRVETQYF

J: TRBJ2-1
V: TRBV27
CDR3: CASSLYASGRVYNEQFF

J: TRBJ2-1
V: TRBV15
CDR3: CATSRVGQGSGEQFF

J: TRBJ2-5
V: TRBV11-3
CDR3: CASSLTQETQYF

J: TRBJ1-6
V: TRBV15
CDR3: CATSRSGPGSPLHF

J: TRBJ2-1
V: TRBV3-1/TRBV3-2
CDR3: CASSPIQENEQFF

J: TRBJ2-3
V: TRBV7-3
CDR3: CASSLGVSTDTQYF

J: TRBJ1-5
V: TRBV4-1
CDR3: CASSHGGQGTNQPQHF

J: TRBJ1-6
V: TRBV19
CDR3: CASRAGGRDSPLHF

J: TRBJ2-7
V: TRBV29-1
CDR3: CSVERREEPYEQYF

J: TRBJ2-1
V: TRBV19
CDR3: CASSISVVAYNEQFF

J: TRBJ2-7
V: TRBV2
CDR3: CASELAGREQYF

J: TRBJ2-5
V: TRBV28
CDR3: CASSSTVKTQYF

J: TRBJ2-1
V: TRBV5-1
CDR3: CASSWSSGEGAEQFF

J: TRBJ2-3
V: TRBV6-4
CDR3: CASSPEGVSEATQYF

J: TRBJ1-4
V: TRBV2
CDR3: CASREEDEKLFF

J: TRBJ2-7
V: TRBV27
CDR3: CASSPMGLSVVEQYF

J: TRBJ2-2
V: TRBV5-8
CDR3: CASSLFSGGNTGELFF

J: TRBJ2-3
V: TRBV2
CDR3: CASSSSGRAGADTQYF

J: TRBJ2-5
V: TRBV11-2
CDR3: CASSPGGLATQYF

J: TRBJ1-4
V: TRBV18
CDR3: CASSLGQGATNEKLFF

J: TRBJ1-2
V: TRBV19
CDR3: CASSTGDNYGYTF

J: TRBJ2-3
V: TRBV7-3
CDR3: CASTWGGHPGDTQYF

J: TRBJ1-3
V: TRBV10-1
CDR3: CASSALSITETSSGNTIYF

J: TRBJ2-3
V: TRBV10-2
CDR3: CASTLAGLTDTQYF

J: TRBJ2-7
V: TRBV14
CDR3: CASSPRLAGGYEQYF

J: TRBJ2-1
V: TRBV12-3/TRBV12-4
CDR3: CASREASDNEQFF

J: TRBJ2-7
V: TRBV5-1
CDR3: CASSLVRSSYEQYF

J: TRBJ2-1
V: TRBV24-1
CDR3: CATSGYNRDEQFF

J: TRBJ1-1
V: TRBV6-5
CDR3: CASTMQGQAVGAFF

J: TRBJ2-1
V: TRBV30
CDR3: CAWKSGSYNEQFF

J: TRBJ1-2
V: TRBV12-3/TRBV12-4
CDR3: CASSQGQGRGYTF

J: TRBJ2-1
V: TRBV7-3
CDR3: CASSPLGGGNNEQFF

J: TRBJ2-7
V: TRBV18
CDR3: CASSLQGEDYEQYF

J: TRBJ2-5
V: TRBV7-2
CDR3: CASSTGTSGGQMGTQYF

J: TRBJ2-5
V: TRBV25-1
CDR3: CASSLPGKETQYF

J: TRBJ2-1
V: TRBV28
CDR3: CASSFLTGGPVFPSYNEQFF

J: TRBJ2-5
V: TRBV5-6
CDR3: CASSLMTGQETQYF

J: TRBJ2-7
V: TRBV28
CDR3: CASSLSPSRRQYF

J: TRBJ1-6
V: TRBV4-1
CDR3: CASSQDEGRDSPLHF

J: TRBJ2-3
V: TRBV6-5
CDR3: CASRLTGGLIDTQYF

J: TRBJ2-1
V: TRBV11-2
CDR3: CASSNTGTSGRWQFF

J: TRBJ1-1
V: TRBV5-1
CDR3: CASSLTGGNTEAFF

J: TRBJ2-7
V: TRBV6-1
CDR3: CASSERAGMGMEYEQYF

J: TRBJ1-1
V: TRBV11-2
CDR3: CASTRVLNTEAFF

J: TRBJ2-1
V: TRBV7-8
CDR3: CASSFPRMDRSYNEQFF

J: TRBJ2-7
V: TRBV5-1
CDR3: CASTPGGNHEQYF

J: TRBJ2-1
V: TRBV28
CDR3: CASSLFLAANEQFF

J: TRBJ1-5
V: TRBV2
CDR3: CASSVGPGNQPQHF

J: TRBJ2-1
V: TRBV29-1
CDR3: CSVGPGTSVGEQFF

J: TRBJ2-7
V: TRBV29-1
CDR3: CSVELSTGEQYF

J: TRBJ1-6
V: TRBV6-6
CDR3: CASSPETGISSSYNSPLHF

J: TRBJ1-1
V: TRBV30
CDR3: CAWSALGAVAEAFF

J: TRBJ1-5
V: TRBV7-9
CDR3: CASSLGGGFSNQPQHF

J: TRBJ2-4
V: TRBV19
CDR3: CASSIDGQGRNIQYF

J: TRBJ2-7
V: TRBV5-6
CDR3: CASSPRRVSEQYF

J: TRBJ2-2
V: TRBV28
CDR3: CASRPLRVSHGELFF

J: TRBJ1-6
V: TRBV19
CDR3: CASRVGTGDYNSPLHF

J: TRBJ2-7
V: TRBV4-2
CDR3: CASSQAAGTTYEQYF